Reported below is one T cell receptor beta chain. Its antigen is unidentified. This sample stems from a study of shared clonotypes between healthy human individuals. Study information: Donors had three CD4 naive, three CD4 memory, two CD8 naive and one CD8 memory plate apiece.

Findings and caveats of the study: Naive subsets generally exceeded memory subsets in estimated richness. Lower generation probabilities were found for non-shared clonotypes than for those shared by all four donors.

Some clones are missing from TCRdb's copy, which holds only in-frame ones; the method was immunoSEQ multiplex PCR. The table lists around 2,000,000 clones, about 94% of them singletons. Trimming removed 2 bases from V and 2 bases from J, with 15 bases in between. Germline CDR1 and CDR2: GTSNPN and SVGIG (reference sequence). This CDR3 has 15 residues. Selected positively for CCR7 and CD45RO-negative, naive CD8 cells excluded terminally differentiated effector memory CD45RA+ cells. This TCR was recovered from a man between 18 and 29 years old in good health. Sequenced material: naive CD8+ T cells sorted from blood. The rearrangement uses TRBV30 and TRBJ2-5; D ambiguous. This chain's CDR3 is CAWSRRSAPQETQYF. In nucleotides, the CDR3 is TGTGCCTGGAGTAGGCGCAGCGCACCTCAAGAGACCCAGTACTTC. The full variable domain, rest sourced from reference TRBV30 and TRBJ2-5, is SQTIHQWPATLVQPVGSPLSLECTVEGTSNPNLYWYRQAAGRGLQLLFYSVGIGQISSEVPQNLSASRPQDRQFILSSKKLLLSDSGFYLCAWSRRSAPQETQYFGPGTRLLVL.